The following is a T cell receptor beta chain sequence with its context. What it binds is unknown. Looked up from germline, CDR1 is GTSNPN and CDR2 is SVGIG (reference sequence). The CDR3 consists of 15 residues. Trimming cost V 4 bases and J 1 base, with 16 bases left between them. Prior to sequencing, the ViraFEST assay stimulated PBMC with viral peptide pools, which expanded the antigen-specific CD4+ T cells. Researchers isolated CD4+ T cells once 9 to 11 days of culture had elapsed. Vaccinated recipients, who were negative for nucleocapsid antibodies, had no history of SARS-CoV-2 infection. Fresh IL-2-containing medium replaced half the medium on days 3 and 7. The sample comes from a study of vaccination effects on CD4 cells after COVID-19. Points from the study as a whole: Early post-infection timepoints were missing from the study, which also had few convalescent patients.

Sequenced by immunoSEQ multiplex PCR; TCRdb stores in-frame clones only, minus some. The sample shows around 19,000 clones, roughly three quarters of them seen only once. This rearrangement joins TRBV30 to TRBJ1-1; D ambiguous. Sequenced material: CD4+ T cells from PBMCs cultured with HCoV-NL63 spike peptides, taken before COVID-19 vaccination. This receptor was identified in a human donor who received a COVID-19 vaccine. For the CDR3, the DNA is TGTGCCTGGACCCCGAAAGGCAGGTGGAACACTGAAGCTTTCTTT. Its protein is CAWTPKGRWNTEAFF. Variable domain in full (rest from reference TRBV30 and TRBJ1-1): SQTIHQWPATLVQPVGSPLSLECTVEGTSNPNLYWYRQAAGRGLQLLFYSVGIGQISSEVPQNLSASRPQDRQFILSSKKLLLSDSGFYLCAWTPKGRWNTEAFFGQGTRLTVV.